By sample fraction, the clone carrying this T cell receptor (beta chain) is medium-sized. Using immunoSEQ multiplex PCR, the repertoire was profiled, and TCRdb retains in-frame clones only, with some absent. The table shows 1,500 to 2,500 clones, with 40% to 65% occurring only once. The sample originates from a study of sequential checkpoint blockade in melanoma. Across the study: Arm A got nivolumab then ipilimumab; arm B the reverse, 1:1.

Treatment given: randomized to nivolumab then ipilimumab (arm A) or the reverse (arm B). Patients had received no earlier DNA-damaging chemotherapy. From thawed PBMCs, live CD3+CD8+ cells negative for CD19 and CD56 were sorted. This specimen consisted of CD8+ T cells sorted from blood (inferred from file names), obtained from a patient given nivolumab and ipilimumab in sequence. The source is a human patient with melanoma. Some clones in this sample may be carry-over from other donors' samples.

In DNA form, the CDR3 reads TGCGCCAGCAGCTTAACCGGGGGAGAGGGCTACACCTTC. It specifies CASSLTGGEGYTF. The chain links TRBV5-1 to TRBJ1-2, with D possibly matching TRBD1 (5 bases). CDR1 and CDR2 from the germline V gene are SGHRS and YFSETQ. The ends were cut back, 2 bases at V and 8 bases at J, with 13 bases in the middle. CDR3 size: 13 residues. The full variable domain, completed using reference TRBV5-1 and TRBJ1-2, is KAGVTQTPRYLIKTRGQQVTLSCSPISGHRSVSWYQQTPGQGLQFLFEYFSETQRNKGNFPGRFSGRQFSNSRSEMNVSTLELGDSALYLCASSLTGGEGYTFGSGTRLTVV.